This T cell receptor (beta chain) was documented in a study of cytomegalovirus exposure and HLA in healthy donors. The PCR had 60 Vbeta and 13 Jbeta primers. TCRdb's copy holds only in-frame clones and misses some; the assay was immunoSEQ multiplex PCR. The sample holds tens of thousands of clones. V shed 1 base and J shed 5 bases, with 14 bases lying between them. Germline V CDR1 and CDR2: SGHNT, YENEEA. The CDR3 length is 15 residues. Overall study results and limits: Testing in vitro showed a few CMV-associated chains specific for CMV antigens.

Turning to this clone: As yet, its antigen is unknown.

The receptor comes from a man aged 45-65 years in good health and CMV-seropositive. Sequencing used PBMCs. The rearrangement joins TRBV11-3 to TRBJ1-1; D gene uncertain. The CDR3 here is CASSLGPQPRTEAFF. The CDR3, as DNA: TGTGCCAGCAGCTTAGGCCCCCAGCCTAGGACTGAAGCTTTCTTT.